This passage covers 5 T cell receptor beta chains from one sample sequenced in a study of shared clonotypes between healthy human individuals. Sequencing used immunoSEQ multiplex PCR; TCRdb keeps in-frame clones, though not all of them. The sample yields over 400,000 clones, over 70% seen once. Sequencing was done on a sample of PBMCs. The receptor source for this set is a woman between 40 and 55 years old in good health. Some clones in this sample may be carry-over from other donors' samples.

V and J are TRBV19 and TRBJ2-7; D not resolved. The CDR3 runs to 15 residues. Germline V gene lookup returns CDR1 LNHDA and CDR2 SQIVND (reference sequence). V was cut by 3 bases and J by 3 bases, with 15 bases left in between. The CDR3, as DNA: TGTGCCAGTAGTATTGGTGGGAATCAAAACTACGAGCAGTACTTC. This codes for CASSIGGNQNYEQYF.

This sequence joins TRBV28 and TRBJ1-3; D call uncertain. Germline V lookup: CDR1 MDHEN, CDR2 SYDVKM. The ends were cut back, 10 bases at V and 7 bases at J, with 14 bases in the middle. The CDR3 has 12 residues. The CDR3 nucleotides are TGTGCCAACTCTACAGAACCCAACACCATATATTTT. Amino acid sequence: CANSTEPNTIYF. Full variable domain (missing parts from reference TRBV28 and TRBJ1-3): DVKVTQSSRYLVKRTGEKVFLECVQDMDHENMFWYRQDPGLGLRLIYFSYDVKMKEKGDIPEGYSVSREKKERFSLILESASTNQTSMYLCANSTEPNTIYFGEGSWLTVV.

V gene TRBV18 combines with J gene TRBJ2-7, with 13 nucleotides matching TRBD2. The CDR3 extends over 15 amino acids. Germline V gives CDR1 KGHSH, CDR2 LQKENI. Trimming removed 2 bases from V and 6 bases from J; junction bases left unmatched: 4. The CDR3 loop is CASSPGTSGTGEQYF. CDR3 sequence (DNA): TGTGCCAGCTCACCAGGGACTAGCGGGACCGGCGAGCAGTACTTC. Supplemented by reference TRBV18 and TRBJ2-7, the full variable domain reads NAGVMQNPRHLVRRRGQEARLRCSPMKGHSHVYWYRQLPEEGLKFMVYLQKENIIDESGMPKERFSAEFPKEGPSILRIQQVVRGDSAAYFCASSPGTSGTGEQYFGPGTRLTVT.

This chain connects TRBV28 to TRBJ2-5, with 8 bases identical to TRBD2. The assigned J gene may be wrong: the sequence end matches TRBJ2-7 better. The CDR3 length is 14 residues. Germline CDR1 reads MDHEN; CDR2 reads SYDVKM. CDR3 in DNA: TGTGCCAGCAGACCCGGGGGCGCGGGGGGCGAGCAGTACTTC. Its translation: CASRPGGAGGEQYF.

With respect to this clone: This sample also contains other DNA sequences that code for the same CDR3. The chain links TRBV29-1 to TRBJ2-2; maybe TRBD2 (5 bases). This CDR3 comprises 12 residues. Germline CDR1 SQVTM, CDR2 ANQGSEA. V gave up 7 bases and J gave up 1 base, with 7 bases separating them. CDR3 nucleotides: TGCAGCGCCGGGGAGAACACCGGGGAGCTGTTTTTT. This translates into CSAGENTGELFF.